This T cell receptor (beta chain) came from a study of shared clonotypes between healthy human individuals. Study outcomes and limitations: Four donors shared around 5% of their naive CD4 clonotypes. Relative to their counterparts shared across all four donors, non-shared clonotypes exhibited diminished generation probabilities.

CDR1 and CDR2 (germline): MNHEY, SMNVEV (reference sequence). The CDR3 extends over 16 amino acids. The trim removed 3 bases at V and 7 bases at J, leaving 13 bases unmatched. Selected positively for CCR7 and CD45RO-negative, naive CD8 cells excluded terminally differentiated effector memory CD45RA+ cells. Worth noting for this clone: The target antigen is unknown.

Original handling: With immunoSEQ giving junction-only sequences and no quality scores, filtering differed. Clones were read by immunoSEQ multiplex PCR, and TCRdb kept only the in-frame ones, dropping some. The V and J calls and clone size are taken from that table; D and trimming were inferred from the DNA. Counted here are around 2,000,000 clones, about 93% occurring once; the ten biggest clones make up under 2%. Material for sequencing was naive CD8+ T cells from PBMCs. The chain is built from TRBV27 and TRBJ2-7; 9 nucleotides agree with TRBD1. The TCR originated in a man aged 18 to 30 in good health. Some clones in this sample may be carry-over from other donors' samples. The CDR3 loop reads CASSLLVGTGFLEQYF. DNA for the CDR3: TGTGCCAGCAGTTTGTTGGTGGGGACAGGGTTTTTGGAGCAGTACTTC.